The 28 T cell receptor beta chains given below trace back to one sample, sequenced in a study of control samples from healthy donors and cancer patients. Sequencing was performed with immunoSEQ multiplex PCR; in TCRdb, only in-frame clones are kept and a portion is missing. The sample contains around 180,000 clones, approximately 86% of which appear only once. Sequencing input: blood. These receptors were obtained from a young woman in good health.

The V gene is TRBV24-1, the J gene TRBJ2-5, with 9 nucleotides matching TRBD2. Germline lookup yields CDR1 KGHDR and CDR2 SFDVKD. V gave up 3 bases and J gave up 5 bases; unmatched junction bases: 9. The length of the CDR3 is 16 residues. The CDR3 nucleotides read TGTGCCACCAGTGATGGGCGGGGGGGCTTGTCGGAGACCCAGTACTTC. Translated: CATSDGRGGLSETQYF.

V is TRBV5-6 and J is TRBJ2-2; unclear D gene. This CDR3 is built from 12 residues. Germline V gene sequence: CDR1 SGHDT, CDR2 YYEEEE. Trimming stripped 2 bases from V and 3 bases from J, with 2 bases between. CDR3 loop: CASSFHTGELFF. The CDR3, as DNA: TGTGCCAGCAGCTTTCACACCGGGGAGCTGTTTTTT. The full variable domain, rest sourced from reference TRBV5-6 and TRBJ2-2, is DAGVTQSPTHLIKTRGQQVTLRCSPKSGHDTVSWYQQALGQGPQFIFQYYEEEERQRGNFPDRFSGHQFPNYSSELNVNALLLGDSALYLCASSFHTGELFFGEGSRLTVL.

This clone was seen a few times. V usage is TRBV29-1 and J usage is TRBJ1-6, with 8 bases matching TRBD1. Germline V gives CDR1 SQVTM, CDR2 ANQGSEA. With V trimmed by 6 bases and J by 10 bases, 8 bases remained unmatched. CDR3 length: 13 amino acids. CDR3 sequence (DNA): TGCAGCGTAGCGGACAGGGAGGCGTCACCCCTCCACTTT. Translation gives CSVADREASPLHF.

This chain links TRBV29-1 with TRBJ2-2; D perhaps matches TRBD2 (5 bases). In germline, CDR1 is SQVTM, CDR2 ANQGSEA. The CDR3 runs to 12 residues. V was pared by 6 bases and J by 7 bases, with 12 bases between. For the CDR3, the DNA is TGCAGCGTCCTCGCCCGGGGCGGGGAGCTGTTTTTT. Residues: CSVLARGGELFF.

The chain joins TRBV27 to TRBJ1-5; the D gene is possibly TRBD1 (6 bases). CDR1 MNHEY and CDR2 SMNVEV come from the germline V gene (reference sequence). This CDR3 is built from 15 residues. The ends were cut back, 3 bases at V and 2 bases at J, with 11 bases in the middle. CDR3: CASSLGAQGNQPQHF. The CDR3 coding sequence is TGTGCCAGCAGTTTGGGGGCTCAGGGCAATCAGCCCCAGCATTTT.

V gene TRBV15 combines with J gene TRBJ2-1; 8 nucleotides match TRBD2. The CDR3 is made up of 18 amino acids. Germline V CDR1 and CDR2: LNHNV, YYDKDF (reference sequence). Unmatched junction bases numbered 14, after V lost 0 bases and J lost 7 bases. CDR3 nucleotide sequence: TGTGCCACCAGCAGAGATCTTTCTCGTAGCGGGGATTTGAATGAGCAGTTCTTC. It translates to CATSRDLSRSGDLNEQFF.

The chain is built from TRBV5-1 and TRBJ2-4; TRBD2 aligns across 14 bases. CDR1 and CDR2 (germline): SGHRS, YFSETQ. The CDR3 covers 19 residues. The junction had 12 bases not matched to a gene; V was cut back by 4 bases and J by 3 bases. CDR3 sequence reads: CASSPTGTSGSLGKNIQYF. CDR3 nucleotide sequence: TGCGCCAGCAGCCCCACCGGGACTAGCGGGAGTTTGGGCAAAAACATTCAGTACTTC.

This sequence joins TRBV5-1 and TRBJ2-4, with D possibly TRBD2 on 6 matching bases. Trimming stripped 0 bases from V and 6 bases from J, with 10 bases between. Germline assignment: CDR1 SGHRS and CDR2 YFSETQ. This CDR3 comprises 14 residues. Here the CDR3 DNA reads TGCGCCAGCAGCTTGGAGGCGGGGAGAAACATTCAGTACTTC. It encodes CASSLEAGRNIQYF.

The chain uses TRBV28 and TRBJ2-4; maybe TRBD1 (6 bases). This CDR3 contains 19 residues. V was shortened by 5 bases and J by 1 base, with 24 bases between the two germline ends. The germline V gene encodes CDR1 MDHEN and CDR2 SYDVKM. The CDR3 sequence is CASSPLAPSTGRAKNIQYF. CDR3 in DNA: TGTGCCAGCAGTCCCCTCGCCCCCTCGACAGGTCGGGCCAAAAACATTCAGTACTTC. The entire variable domain, with the rest obtained from reference TRBV28 and TRBJ2-4, is as follows: DVKVTQSSRYLVKRTGEKVFLECVQDMDHENMFWYRQDPGLGLRLIYFSYDVKMKEKGDIPEGYSVSREKKERFSLILESASTNQTSMYLCASSPLAPSTGRAKNIQYFGAGTRLSVL.

The CDR3 region has the DNA TGTGCCAGCAGCTGGACTGTGGGCAGGGCCTACGAGCAGTACTTC. Its protein product is CASSWTVGRAYEQYF. The chain couples TRBV7-9 to TRBJ2-7; D may correspond to TRBD1 or TRBD2 (5 bases each). Germline V gives CDR1 SEHNR, CDR2 FQNEAQ (reference sequence). This CDR3 spans 15 amino acids. The ends were cut back, 4 bases at V and 2 bases at J, with 15 bases in the middle. Together with reference TRBV7-9 and TRBJ2-7, the CDR3 gives the full variable domain: DTGVSQNPRHKITKRGQNVTFRCDPISEHNRLYWYRQTLGQGPEFLTYFQNEAQLEKSRLLSDRFSAERPKGSFSTLEIQRTEQGDSAMYLCASSWTVGRAYEQYFGPGTRLTVT.

This chain links TRBV10-3 with TRBJ2-7; 8 bases fit TRBD2. Germline values: CDR1 ENHRY, CDR2 SYGVKD. This CDR3 region has 13 residues. The ends lost 4 bases at V and 4 bases at J; junction bases unmatched: 3. The CDR3, as DNA: TGTGCCATCAGTGGGAGCGGGAGATACGAGCAGTACTTC. This gives the protein CAISGSGRYEQYF.

The chain carries TRBV28 and TRBJ1-5; D call uncertain. From germline, CDR1 is MDHEN and CDR2 SYDVKM. V lost 3 bases and J lost 2, with 17 bases in between. The CDR3 is 17 residues long. This chain's CDR3 is CASSFTPAEAGNQPQHF. The CDR3 DNA reads as TGTGCCAGCAGTTTTACCCCCGCTGAGGCGGGCAATCAGCCCCAGCATTTT. Full variable domain (rest looked up from reference TRBV28 and TRBJ1-5): DVKVTQSSRYLVKRTGEKVFLECVQDMDHENMFWYRQDPGLGLRLIYFSYDVKMKEKGDIPEGYSVSREKKERFSLILESASTNQTSMYLCASSFTPAEAGNQPQHFGDGTRLSIL.

The chain links TRBV28 to TRBJ2-7; D possibly matches TRBD1 or TRBD2 (6 bases each). Trimming shortened V by 5 bases and J by 3 bases, and 23 bases separated the two germline ends. The CDR3 consists of 17 residues. Germline V gene sequence: CDR1 MDHEN, CDR2 SYDVKM. CDR3 region: CASSLPKLVGGGYEQYF. The CDR3 coding sequence is TGTGCCAGCAGTCTCCCGAAGTTGGTAGGAGGGGGCTACGAGCAGTACTTC. Based on the CDR3 plus reference TRBV28 and TRBJ2-7, the full variable domain is DVKVTQSSRYLVKRTGEKVFLECVQDMDHENMFWYRQDPGLGLRLIYFSYDVKMKEKGDIPEGYSVSREKKERFSLILESASTNQTSMYLCASSLPKLVGGGYEQYFGPGTRLTVT.

On this clone: Other DNA sequences of this sample code for an identical CDR3. DNA for the CDR3: TGTGCCAGCCGGACTAGCGGGAGGGCTTACGAGCAGTACTTC. This sequence encodes CASRTSGRAYEQYF. The chain uses TRBV27 and TRBJ2-7; 15 nucleotides agree with TRBD2. The length of the CDR3 is 14 residues. Germline values: CDR1 MNHEY, CDR2 SMNVEV (reference sequence). The V segment lost 8 bases and the J segment 4 bases; nucleotides outside the gene matches: 3.

CDR3 loop: CASRISNTEAFF. In nucleotides, the CDR3 is TGTGCCAGCAGGATCAGTAACACTGAAGCTTTCTTT. V is TRBV6-6 and J is TRBJ1-1; D remains ambiguous. CDR3 length equals 12 residues. Per the germline V gene, CDR1 is MNHNY and CDR2 is SVGAGI (reference sequence). The germline V and J ends were trimmed by 6 bases and 2 bases, with 7 bases remaining between them.

The V gene is TRBV2, the J gene TRBJ1-6; TRBD1 might be the D (6 bases). Trimming cost V 1 base and J 14 bases, with 15 bases left between them. Looked up from germline, CDR1 is SNHLY and CDR2 is FYNNEI. The CDR3 loop spans 14 amino acids. CDR3 nucleotides: TGTGCCAGCAGTGAAGGCGGGGGCCTGGTAACCCTCCACTTT. Its protein is CASSEGGGLVTLHF.

CDR3 loop: CASSEADGYEQYF. DNA of the CDR3: TGTGCCAGCAGTGAAGCGGATGGCTACGAGCAGTACTTC. The J gene is TRBJ2-7, the V gene TRBV6-1; D not certain. The CDR3 length is 13 residues. Germline V gene sequence: CDR1 MNHNS, CDR2 SASEGT. Trimming removed 0 bases at V and 3 bases at J, with 6 bases between.

The chain employs TRBV7-2 and TRBJ2-5; 7 bases fit TRBD1. Germline lookup yields CDR1 SGHTA and CDR2 FQGNSA. The CDR3 consists of 14 residues. V was clipped by 5 bases and J by 1 base; unmatched bases: 4. The CDR3 nucleotides are TGTGCCAGCAGCCCGGACAGGTCCCAAGAGACCCAGTACTTC. This codes for CASSPDRSQETQYF.

The sample holds one count of this clone. The chain uses TRBV7-9 and TRBJ2-7; D is possibly TRBD2 (5 bases). The CDR3 sequence is 13 residues long. Deletions cut 5 bases from V and 7 bases from J, with 15 bases between. In germline, CDR1 is SEHNR, CDR2 FQNEAQ (reference sequence). DNA for the CDR3: TGTGCCAGCAGCCCCGGACTCAGACAAGAGCAGTACTTC. It specifies CASSPGLRQEQYF.

This clone has just a few counts. V gene TRBV6-5 combines with J gene TRBJ2-7; 9 nucleotides line up with TRBD1. The CDR3 has 15 residues. Looked up from germline, CDR1 is MNHEY and CDR2 is SVGAGI. V lost 5 bases, J lost 6 bases, and 11 bases stayed unmatched. DNA for the CDR3: TGTGCCAGCAGTCCCCGAGACAGGGGGTTCCTCGAGCAGTACTTC. This sequence encodes CASSPRDRGFLEQYF.

The rearrangement links TRBV4-1 to TRBJ1-1; D perhaps matches TRBD1 (5 bases). V lost 2 bases to trimming and J lost 1 base, with 14 bases between them. The CDR3 loop spans 16 amino acids. Germline V gene lookup returns CDR1 MGHRA and CDR2 YSYEKL. This CDR3 reads CASSQPGRLTNTEAFF. The CDR3 DNA follows: TGCGCCAGCAGCCAACCGGGACGTCTGACGAACACTGAAGCTTTCTTT.

The rearrangement uses TRBV27 and TRBJ2-5; 9 positions match TRBD2. The germline V gene encodes CDR1 MNHEY and CDR2 SMNVEV (reference sequence). CDR3 size: 15 residues. J was trimmed by 1 base and V by 6 bases; bases with no gene match: 6. CDR3 nucleotide sequence: TGTGCCAGCAGGCTGACTAGCGGTACCCAAGAGACCCAGTACTTC. It encodes CASRLTSGTQETQYF.

J is TRBJ2-7 and V is TRBV25-1, with 7 bases aligning to TRBD1. There are 13 residues in the CDR3. CDR1 and CDR2 from the germline V gene are MGHDK and SYGVNS. V shed 8 bases, J shed 4 bases, and the junction held 8 bases outside the gene matches. In nucleotides, the CDR3 is TGTGCCAGCGGCACAGGGGCGTTGTACGAGCAGTACTTC. This codes for CASGTGALYEQYF.

The V gene is TRBV27, the J gene TRBJ2-3; D not certain. The CDR3 has 13 residues. In germline, CDR1 is MNHEY, CDR2 SMNVEV (reference sequence). Trimming removed 7 bases from V and 2 bases from J, with 10 bases in between. The CDR3 sequence: CASKPPLTDTQYF. The CDR3 nucleotides read TGTGCCAGCAAGCCCCCTCTCACAGATACGCAGTATTTT.

This sequence joins TRBV29-1 and TRBJ2-7; no reliable D call. V lost 2 bases and J lost 3, with 11 bases in between. Germline assignment: CDR1 SQVTM and CDR2 ANQGSEA. This CDR3 spans 13 amino acids. The CDR3 here is CSVESSTNYEQYF. The CDR3 nucleotides read TGCAGCGTTGAATCCTCTACCAACTACGAGCAGTACTTC.

The chain has TRBV5-4 and TRBJ2-3; D is unresolved. Germline lookup yields CDR1 SGHNT and CDR2 YYREEE (reference sequence). The germline V and J ends were trimmed by 0 bases and 0 bases, with 11 bases remaining between them. This CDR3 is built from 16 residues. The CDR3 DNA sequence: TGTGCCAGCAGCTTGGCTCGCTCAACTAGCACAGATACGCAGTATTTT. Encoded protein: CASSLARSTSTDTQYF.

The chain combines TRBV6-6 with TRBJ1-2, with D unresolved. This CDR3 comprises 14 residues. Trimming removed 2 bases from V and 5 bases from J, with 12 bases in between. CDR1 and CDR2 from the germline V gene are MNHNY and SVGAGI (reference sequence). The CDR3 sequence is CASSYPVQPYGYTF. The CDR3, as DNA: TGTGCCAGCAGTTACCCCGTGCAGCCGTATGGCTACACCTTC.

The J gene is TRBJ1-2, the V gene TRBV7-8; the D gene is possibly TRBD1 (6 bases). V was shortened by 1 base and J by 0 bases, with 24 bases between the two germline ends. CDR1 is SGHVS and CDR2 is FQNEAQ in the germline V gene. The CDR3 extends over 20 amino acids. The CDR3 sequence: CASSLELIRDIKLTNYGYTF. The CDR3 coding sequence is TGTGCCAGCAGCTTAGAGTTAATCAGGGACATCAAACTTACTAACTATGGCTACACCTTC.